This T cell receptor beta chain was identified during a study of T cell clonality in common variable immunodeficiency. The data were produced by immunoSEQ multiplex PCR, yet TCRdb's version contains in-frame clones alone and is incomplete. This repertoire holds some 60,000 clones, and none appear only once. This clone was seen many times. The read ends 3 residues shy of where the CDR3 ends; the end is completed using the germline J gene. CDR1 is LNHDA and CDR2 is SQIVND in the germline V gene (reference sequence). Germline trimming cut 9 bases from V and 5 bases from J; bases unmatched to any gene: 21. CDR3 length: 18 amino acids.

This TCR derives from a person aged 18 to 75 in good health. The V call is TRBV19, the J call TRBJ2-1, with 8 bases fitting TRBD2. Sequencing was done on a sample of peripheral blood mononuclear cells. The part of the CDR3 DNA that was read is TGTGCCAGCGCCGACACCGGGAGGGGGTCCCCAGTGGACAATGAG. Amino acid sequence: CASADTGRGSPVDNE. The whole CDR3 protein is CASADTGRGSPVDNEQFF.